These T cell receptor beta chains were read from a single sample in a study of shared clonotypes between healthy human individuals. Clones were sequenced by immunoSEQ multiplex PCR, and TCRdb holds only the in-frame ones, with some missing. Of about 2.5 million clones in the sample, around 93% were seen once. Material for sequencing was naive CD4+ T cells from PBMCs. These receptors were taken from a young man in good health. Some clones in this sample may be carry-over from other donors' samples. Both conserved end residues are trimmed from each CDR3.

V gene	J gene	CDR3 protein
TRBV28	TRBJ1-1	ASSLRGGYEAF
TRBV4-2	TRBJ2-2	ASSPRTQVNTGELF
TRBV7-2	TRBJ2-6	ASSFWASGANVLT
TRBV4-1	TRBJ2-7	ASSQTDRDRGSEQY
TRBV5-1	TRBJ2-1	ASSLAGTGGDEQF
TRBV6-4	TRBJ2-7	ASSELAGEIYEQY
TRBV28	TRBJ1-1	ASNVRNTEAF
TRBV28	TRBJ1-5	ASSSHPTFYSNQPQH
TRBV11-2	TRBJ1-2	ASSPRQVSTNYGYT
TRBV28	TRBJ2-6	ASRAPGQVYGGANVLT
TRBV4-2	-	ASSQIPPGLAGGPSYEQY
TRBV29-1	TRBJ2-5	SADGRGPQETQY
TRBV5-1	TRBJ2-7	ASFATSGSHEQY
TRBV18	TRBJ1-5	ASSPGTGNNQPQH
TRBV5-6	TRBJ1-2	ASSPRTGLGQNYGYT
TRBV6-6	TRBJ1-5	ASRPGQGRNQPQH
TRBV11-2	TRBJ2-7	ASSLEQGLYEQY
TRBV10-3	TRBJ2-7	AIRISGGTSYEQY
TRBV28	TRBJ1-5	ASSPNSLPQH
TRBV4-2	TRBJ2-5	ASSQLGQAEGTQY
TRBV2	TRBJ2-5	ASSVRTVQETQY
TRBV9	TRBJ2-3	ASSVGWESDTQY
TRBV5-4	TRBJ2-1	ASSLGDRIYNEQF
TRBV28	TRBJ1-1	ASSPRGVWSTEAF
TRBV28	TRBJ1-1	ASSPLGGVRAF
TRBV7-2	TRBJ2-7	ASSLGASSLPYEQY
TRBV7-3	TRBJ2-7	ASSSDRTYEQY
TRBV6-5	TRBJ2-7	ASSYASSGGTYEQY
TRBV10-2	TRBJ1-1	AGSGTGNTEAF
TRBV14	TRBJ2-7	ASSQEGGKPYEQY
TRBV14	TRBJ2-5	ASSRGIQETQY
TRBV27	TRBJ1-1	ASKLGQGDFEAF
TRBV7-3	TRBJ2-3	ASSPAAGSNTQY
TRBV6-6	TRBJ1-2	ASSYQQIYGYT
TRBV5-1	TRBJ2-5	ASSPRDRVEETQY
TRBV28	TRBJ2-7	ASSPPSGVREQY
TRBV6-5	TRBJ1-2	ASSSRDRGNGYT
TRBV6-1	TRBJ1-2	ASSETPQSDGYT
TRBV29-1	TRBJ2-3	SVGLRSTDTQY
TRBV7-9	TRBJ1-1	ASSLVWNTEAF
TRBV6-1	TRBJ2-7	ASSVQWRWDPSEQY